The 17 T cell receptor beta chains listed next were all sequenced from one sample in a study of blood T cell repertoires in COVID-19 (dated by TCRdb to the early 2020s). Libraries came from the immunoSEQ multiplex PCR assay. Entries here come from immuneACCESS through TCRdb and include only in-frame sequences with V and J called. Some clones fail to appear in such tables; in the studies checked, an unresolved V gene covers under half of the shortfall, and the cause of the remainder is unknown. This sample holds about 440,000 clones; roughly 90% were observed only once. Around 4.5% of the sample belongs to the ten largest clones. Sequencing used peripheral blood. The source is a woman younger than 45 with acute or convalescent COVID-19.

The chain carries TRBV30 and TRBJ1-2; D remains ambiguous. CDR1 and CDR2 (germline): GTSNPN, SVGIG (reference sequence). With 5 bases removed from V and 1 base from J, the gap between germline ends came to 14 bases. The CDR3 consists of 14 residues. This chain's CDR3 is CAWDRHGINYGYTF. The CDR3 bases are TGTGCCTGGGACCGACACGGAATTAACTATGGCTACACCTTC.

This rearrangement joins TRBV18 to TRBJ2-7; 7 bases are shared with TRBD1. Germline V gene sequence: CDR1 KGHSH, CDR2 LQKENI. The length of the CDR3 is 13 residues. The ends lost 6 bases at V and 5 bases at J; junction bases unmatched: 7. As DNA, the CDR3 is TGTGCCAGCTCCCTAAACAGGGGCAACGAGCAGTACTTC. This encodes CASSLNRGNEQYF.

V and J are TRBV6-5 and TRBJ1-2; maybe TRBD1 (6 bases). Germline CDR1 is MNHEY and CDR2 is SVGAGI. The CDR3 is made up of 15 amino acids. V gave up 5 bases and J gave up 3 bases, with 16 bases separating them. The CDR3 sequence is CASSPSGGRDYGYTF. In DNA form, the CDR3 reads TGTGCCAGCAGTCCCAGCGGGGGGCGAGACTATGGCTACACCTTC.

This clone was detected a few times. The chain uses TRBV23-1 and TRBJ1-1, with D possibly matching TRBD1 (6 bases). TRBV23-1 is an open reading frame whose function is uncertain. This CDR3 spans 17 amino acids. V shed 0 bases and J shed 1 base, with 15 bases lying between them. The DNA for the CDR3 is TGCGCCAGCAGTCAATCAAGTAACCGACAGGAGAACACTGAAGCTTTCTTT. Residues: CASSQSSNRQENTEAFF.

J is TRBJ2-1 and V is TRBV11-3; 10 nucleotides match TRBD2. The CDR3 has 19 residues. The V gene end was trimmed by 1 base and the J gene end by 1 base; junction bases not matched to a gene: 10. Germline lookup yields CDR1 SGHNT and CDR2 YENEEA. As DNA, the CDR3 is TGTGCCAGCAGCTTAGGATGGTCTAGCGGGGGCCCATCCTACAATGAGCAGTTCTTC. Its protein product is CASSLGWSSGGPSYNEQFF.

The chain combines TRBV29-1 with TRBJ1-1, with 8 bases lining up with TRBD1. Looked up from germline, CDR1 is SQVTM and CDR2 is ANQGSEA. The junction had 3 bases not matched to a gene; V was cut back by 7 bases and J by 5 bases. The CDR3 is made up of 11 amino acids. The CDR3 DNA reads TGCAGCGGACAGGGGAGGACTGAAGCTTTCTTT. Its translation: CSGQGRTEAFF. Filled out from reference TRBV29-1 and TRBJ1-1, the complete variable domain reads SAVISQKPSRDICQRGTSLTIQCQVDSQVTMMFWYRQQPGQSLTLIATANQGSEATYESGFVIDKFPISRPNLTFSTLTVSNMSPEDSSIYLCSGQGRTEAFFGQGTRLTVV.

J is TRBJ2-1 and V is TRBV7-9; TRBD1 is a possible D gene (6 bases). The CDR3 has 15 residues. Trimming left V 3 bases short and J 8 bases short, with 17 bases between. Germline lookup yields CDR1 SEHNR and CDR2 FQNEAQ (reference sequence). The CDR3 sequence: CASSLSGVRVDEQFF. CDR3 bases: TGTGCCAGCAGCTTGTCAGGGGTGAGGGTCGATGAGCAGTTCTTC.

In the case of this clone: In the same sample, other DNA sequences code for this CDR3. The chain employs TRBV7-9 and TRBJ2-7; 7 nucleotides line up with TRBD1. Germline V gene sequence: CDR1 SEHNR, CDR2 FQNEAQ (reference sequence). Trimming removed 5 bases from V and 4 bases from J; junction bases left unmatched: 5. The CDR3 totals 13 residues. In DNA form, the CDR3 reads TGTGCCAGCAGCCCCGGGACAGTTTACGAGCAGTACTTC. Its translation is CASSPGTVYEQYF.

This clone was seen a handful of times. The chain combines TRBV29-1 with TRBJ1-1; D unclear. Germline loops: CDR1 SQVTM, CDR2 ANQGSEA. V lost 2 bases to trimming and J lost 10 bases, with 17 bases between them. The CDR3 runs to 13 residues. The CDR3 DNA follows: TGCAGCGTTGAACTTCCTGGTCAAAGAGGAGCTTTCTTT. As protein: CSVELPGQRGAFF.

In nucleotides, the CDR3 is TGTGCCAGCAGCTTGGGGACTCGCTCCTACGAGCAGTACTTC. As protein: CASSLGTRSYEQYF. The chain combines TRBV5-6 with TRBJ2-7; a possible D gene is TRBD2 (5 bases). Looked up from germline, CDR1 is SGHDT and CDR2 is YYEEEE. Deletions cut 0 bases from V and 0 bases from J, with 7 bases between. This CDR3 comprises 14 residues.

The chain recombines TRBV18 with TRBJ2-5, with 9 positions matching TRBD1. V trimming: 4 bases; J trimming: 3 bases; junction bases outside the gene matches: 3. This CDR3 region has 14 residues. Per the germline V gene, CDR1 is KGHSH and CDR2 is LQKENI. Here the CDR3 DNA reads TGTGCCAGCTCACGTGGACAGGGGAAAGAGACCCAGTACTTC. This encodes CASSRGQGKETQYF.

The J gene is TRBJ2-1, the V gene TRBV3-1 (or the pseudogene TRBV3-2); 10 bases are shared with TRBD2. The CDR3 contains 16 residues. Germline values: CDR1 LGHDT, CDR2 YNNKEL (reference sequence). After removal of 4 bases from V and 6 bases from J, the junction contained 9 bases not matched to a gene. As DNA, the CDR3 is TGTGCCAGCAGCCCTGTAATGAGCGGGGGGGGCAATGAGCAGTTCTTC. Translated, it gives CASSPVMSGGGNEQFF.

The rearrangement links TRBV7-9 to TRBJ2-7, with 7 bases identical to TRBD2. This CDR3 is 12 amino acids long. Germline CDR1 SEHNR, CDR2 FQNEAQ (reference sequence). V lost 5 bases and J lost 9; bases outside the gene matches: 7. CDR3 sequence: CASSPSGELQYF. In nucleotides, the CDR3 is TGTGCCAGCAGCCCAAGCGGGGAACTGCAGTACTTC.

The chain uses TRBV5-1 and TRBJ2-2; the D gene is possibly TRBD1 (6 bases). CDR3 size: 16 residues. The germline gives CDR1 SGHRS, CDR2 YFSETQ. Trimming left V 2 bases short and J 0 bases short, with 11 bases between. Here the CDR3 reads CASSFGQPTNTGELFF. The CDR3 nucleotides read TGCGCCAGCAGCTTTGGACAGCCCACGAACACCGGGGAGCTGTTTTTT.

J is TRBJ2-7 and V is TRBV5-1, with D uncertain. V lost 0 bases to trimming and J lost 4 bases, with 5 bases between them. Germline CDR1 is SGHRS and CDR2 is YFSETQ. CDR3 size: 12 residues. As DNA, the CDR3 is TGCGCCAGCAGCTTGGACACATACGAGCAGTACTTC. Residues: CASSLDTYEQYF.

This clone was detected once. CDR3 sequence: CASSQGGFSGGGDNYGYTF. The DNA of the CDR3 is TGTGCCAGCAGCCAAGGCGGGTTTTCAGGGGGTGGGGATAACTATGGCTACACCTTC. The chain recombines TRBV3-1 (or the pseudogene TRBV3-2) with TRBJ1-2, with 7 positions matching TRBD1. V dropped 1 base and J dropped 1; count of bases not matched to a gene: 15. The CDR3 runs to 19 residues. Germline V lookup: CDR1 LGHDT, CDR2 YNNKEL (reference sequence).

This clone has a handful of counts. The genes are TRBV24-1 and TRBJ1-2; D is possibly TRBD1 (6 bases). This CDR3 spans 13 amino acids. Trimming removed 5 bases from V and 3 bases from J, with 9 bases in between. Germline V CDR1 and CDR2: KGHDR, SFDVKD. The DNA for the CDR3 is TGTGCCACCAGTGCCCACAGGGACTATGGCTACACCTTC. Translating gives CATSAHRDYGYTF.